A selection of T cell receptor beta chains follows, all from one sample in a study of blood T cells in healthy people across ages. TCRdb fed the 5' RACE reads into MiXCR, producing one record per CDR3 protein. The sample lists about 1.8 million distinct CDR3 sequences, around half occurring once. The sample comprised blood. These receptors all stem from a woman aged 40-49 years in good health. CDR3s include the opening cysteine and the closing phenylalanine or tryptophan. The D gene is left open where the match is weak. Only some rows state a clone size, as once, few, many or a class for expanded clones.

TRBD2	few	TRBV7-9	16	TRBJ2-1	CASRDRGGFTYNEQFF	TGTGCCAGCAGGGATCGGGGGGGTTTCACCTACAATGAGCAGTTCTTC
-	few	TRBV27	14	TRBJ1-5	CASSLWTGHQPQHF	TGTGCCAGCAGTTTATGGACGGGGCATCAGCCCCAGCATTTT
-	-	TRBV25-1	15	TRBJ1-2	CASSEGAGFYYGYTF	TGTGCCAGCAGTGAAGGTGCGGGGTTTTACTATGGCTACACCTTC
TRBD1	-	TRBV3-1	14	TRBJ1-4	CASSPGTGPGKLFF	TGTGCCAGCAGCCCTGGGACAGGGCCTGGGAAACTGTTTTTT
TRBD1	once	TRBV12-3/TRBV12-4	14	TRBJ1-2	CASSPRTGAGGYTF	TGTGCCAGCAGTCCCCGGACAGGGGCTGGGGGCTACACCTTC
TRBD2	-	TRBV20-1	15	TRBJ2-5	CGARGGAGGQETQYF	TGCGGTGCTAGAGGGGGGGCGGGGGGTCAAGAGACCCAGTACTTC
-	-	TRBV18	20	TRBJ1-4	CASSHKGPKSRGQANEKLFF	TGTGCCAGCTCGCATAAGGGCCCCAAAAGCAGGGGTCAGGCTAATGAAAAACTGTTTTTT
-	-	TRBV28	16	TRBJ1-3	CASSLWRTSSGNTIYF	TGTGCCAGCAGTTTGTGGAGGACAAGCTCTGGAAACACCATATATTTT
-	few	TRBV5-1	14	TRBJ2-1	CASSSRQSNNEQFF	TGCGCCAGCAGCTCCCGACAGAGCAACAATGAGCAGTTCTTC
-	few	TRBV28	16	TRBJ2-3	CASSAPPPGRTDTQYF	TGTGCCAGCAGCGCACCACCCCCAGGGCGCACAGATACGCAGTATTTT
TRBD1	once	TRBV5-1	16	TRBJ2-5	CASRSGAGTGGETQYF	TGCGCCAGCAGATCCGGAGCCGGGACAGGGGGCGAGACCCAGTACTTC
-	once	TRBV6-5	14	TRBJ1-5	CASRAKRGVQPQHF	TGTGCCAGCAGAGCGAAACGGGGGGTTCAGCCCCAGCATTTT
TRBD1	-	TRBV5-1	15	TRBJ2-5	CASSPAGTEQETQYF	TGCGCCAGCAGCCCAGCCGGGACAGAGCAAGAGACCCAGTACTTC
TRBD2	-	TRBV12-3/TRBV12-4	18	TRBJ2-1	CASSPGLAGGNSYNEQFF	TGTGCCAGCAGTCCGGGACTAGCGGGGGGTAATTCCTACAATGAGCAGTTCTTC